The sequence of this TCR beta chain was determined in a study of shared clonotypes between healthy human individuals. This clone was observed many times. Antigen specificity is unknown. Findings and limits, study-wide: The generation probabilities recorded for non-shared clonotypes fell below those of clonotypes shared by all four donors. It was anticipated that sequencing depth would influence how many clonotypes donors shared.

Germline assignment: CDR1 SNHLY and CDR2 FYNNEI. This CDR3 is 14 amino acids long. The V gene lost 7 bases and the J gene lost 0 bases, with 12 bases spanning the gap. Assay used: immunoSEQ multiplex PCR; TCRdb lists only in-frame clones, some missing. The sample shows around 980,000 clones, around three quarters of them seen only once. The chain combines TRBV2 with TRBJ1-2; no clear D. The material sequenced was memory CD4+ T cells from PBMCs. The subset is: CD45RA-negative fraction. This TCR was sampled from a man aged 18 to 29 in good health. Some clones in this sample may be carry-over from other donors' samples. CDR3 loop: CASMKDGTNYGYTF. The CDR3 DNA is TGTGCCAGCATGAAGGACGGAACTAACTATGGCTACACCTTC.